These T cell receptor beta chains were read from a single sample in a study of T-cell reconstitution after alpha-beta-depleted transplantation in children. TCRdb independently ran MiXCR on the PCR reads; one entry per CDR3 protein. The sample includes almost 500,000 distinct CDR3 sequences, more than 9% of them seen just once. The source was PBMCs, collected before TCRalphabeta/CD19-depleted stem cell transplant. The source of these receptors is a child younger than 10 with inherited bone marrow failure, due to receive a stem cell transplant. CDR3s include the opening cysteine and the closing phenylalanine or tryptophan. D genes are given only for firm matches. Size tells how often a clone was seen (once, few, many) or the class of an expanded clone, and some rows leave it out.

>TRBJ2-7|many|NA|TRBV10-3
CAITRGDSYEQYF
TGTGCCATCACAAGGGGAGACTCCTACGAGCAGTACTTC
>TRBJ2-3|NA|TRBD2|TRBV5-1
CASSLAVAGGPSDTQYF
TGCGCCAGCAGCTTGGCCGTAGCGGGAGGGCCATCAGATACGCAGTATTTT
>TRBJ2-2|many|TRBD2|TRBV20-1
CSATGLAGVVNTGELFF
TGCAGTGCCACGGGCCTAGCGGGAGTTGTAAACACCGGGGAGCTGTTTTTT
>TRBJ2-2|many|NA|TRBV5-1
CASSTMNRAGELFF
TGCGCCAGCAGCACCATGAACAGGGCCGGGGAGCTGTTTTTT
>TRBJ2-7|few|NA|TRBV18
CASSPVGGTYEQYF
TGTGCCAGCTCACCGGTTGGGGGGACCTACGAGCAGTACTTC
>TRBJ2-3|many|TRBD2|TRBV4-3
CASSQDVASGADTQYF
TGCGCCAGCAGCCAAGATGTGGCTAGCGGGGCAGATACGCAGTATTTT
>TRBJ2-5|many|TRBD2|TRBV10-3
CAISKLGLAGGQETQYF
TGTGCCATCAGTAAATTAGGGCTAGCGGGGGGCCAAGAGACCCAGTACTTC
>TRBJ2-3|NA|NA|TRBV12-3/TRBV12-4
CASLPLVRGSTDTQYF
TGTGCCAGCCTTCCCCTTGTGCGGGGTAGCACAGATACGCAGTATTTT
>TRBJ2-1|many|TRBD1|TRBV5-1
CASSEDRILYNEQFF
TGCGCCAGCAGCGAGGACAGGATCTTATACAATGAGCAGTTCTTC
>TRBJ2-7|many|NA|TRBV12-3/TRBV12-4
CASGQTGHSYEQYF
TGTGCCAGCGGCCAGACGGGACATAGCTACGAGCAGTACTTC
>TRBJ2-1|few|TRBD1|TRBV7-8
CASSPRTGNYNEQFF
TGTGCCAGCAGCCCTAGGACAGGGAACTACAATGAGCAGTTTTTC
>TRBJ2-3|many|NA|TRBV20-1
CSAPDARVPDTQYF
TGCAGTGCCCCCGATGCACGGGTCCCAGATACGCAGTATTTT
>TRBJ1-1|many|NA|TRBV12-3/TRBV12-4
CASSPDGGLNTEAFF
TGTGCCAGCAGTCCTGATGGGGGCCTGAACACTGAAGCTTTCTTT
>TRBJ2-2|many|TRBD2|TRBV24-1
CATSALGLADPRGNTGELFF
TGTGCCACCAGTGCCCTGGGACTAGCGGATCCCCGGGGGAACACCGGGGAGCTGTTTTTT
>TRBJ2-3|few|NA|TRBV6-2/TRBV6-3
CASGSVQYF
TGTGCCAGCGGGAGCGTGCAGTATTTT
>TRBJ2-5|NA|TRBD2|TRBV2
CASSRGLAASPYF
TGTGCCAGCAGCCGTGGACTAGCGGCCTCCCCGTACTTC
>TRBJ1-2|few|NA|TRBV4-3
CASSQDQNNGYGYTF
TGCGCCAGCAGCCAAGATCAGAACAACGGCTATGGCTACACCTTC
>TRBJ2-1|many|NA|TRBV5-1
CASSGTGGVYNEQFF
TGCGCCAGCAGCGGAACAGGGGGGGTCTACAATGAGCAGTTCTTC
>TRBJ2-3|many|TRBD1|TRBV11-2
CASSLARGQDTQYF
TGTGCCAGCAGCTTAGCCAGGGGGCAAGATACGCAGTATTTT
>TRBJ2-6|many|TRBD1|TRBV7-9
CASSGRDRASGANVLTF
TGTGCCAGCAGCGGTCGGGACAGGGCTTCCGGGGCCAACGTCCTGACTTTC
>TRBJ2-1|many|TRBD2|TRBV20-1
CSATITSGRTYNEQFF
TGCAGTGCTACAATCACTAGCGGGAGGACGTACAATGAGCAGTTCTTC
>TRBJ2-3|many|TRBD2|TRBV15
CATSRARTSGTDTQYF
TGTGCCACCAGCAGAGCAAGGACTAGCGGCACAGATACGCAGTATTTT
>TRBJ2-2|few|TRBD2|TRBV30
CAWSVRRRTSGITGELFF
TGTGCCTGGAGTGTACGCCGTAGGACTAGCGGGATCACCGGGGAGCTGTTTTTT
>TRBJ2-1|many|NA|TRBV2
CASSRLGIENEQFF
TGTGCCAGCAGTCGTCTGGGAATAGAAAATGAGCAGTTCTTC
>TRBJ1-6|NA|TRBD1|TRBV4-3
CASSSRQGNNSPLHF
TGCGCCAGCAGCTCCCGACAGGGGAATAATTCACCCCTCCACTTT
>TRBJ2-3|many|TRBD2|TRBV7-2
CSSSPRTSGRADTQYF
TGTTCCAGCAGCCCCCGGACTAGCGGGAGGGCAGATACGCAGTATTTT
>TRBJ1-2|many|TRBD1|TRBV11-2
CASSLDRGLGYTF
TGTGCCAGCAGCTTAGACAGGGGGCTTGGCTACACCTTC
>TRBJ2-1|NA|TRBD2|TRBV6-1
CASRSRASGRAEQFF
TGTGCCAGCAGGTCTAGGGCTAGCGGGAGGGCTGAGCAGTTCTTC
>TRBJ1-4|many|TRBD1|TRBV11-2
CASSETGLHEKLFF
TGTGCCAGCAGCGAGACAGGGTTACATGAAAAACTGTTTTTT
>TRBJ2-1|many|TRBD2|TRBV12-3/TRBV12-4
CASSLAGIRGEQFF
TGTGCCAGCAGCCTAGCGGGAATTCGTGGTGAGCAGTTCTTC
>TRBJ2-7|many|NA|TRBV12-3/TRBV12-4
CASSFIPYEQYF
TGTGCCAGCAGCTTCATCCCCTACGAGCAGTACTTC